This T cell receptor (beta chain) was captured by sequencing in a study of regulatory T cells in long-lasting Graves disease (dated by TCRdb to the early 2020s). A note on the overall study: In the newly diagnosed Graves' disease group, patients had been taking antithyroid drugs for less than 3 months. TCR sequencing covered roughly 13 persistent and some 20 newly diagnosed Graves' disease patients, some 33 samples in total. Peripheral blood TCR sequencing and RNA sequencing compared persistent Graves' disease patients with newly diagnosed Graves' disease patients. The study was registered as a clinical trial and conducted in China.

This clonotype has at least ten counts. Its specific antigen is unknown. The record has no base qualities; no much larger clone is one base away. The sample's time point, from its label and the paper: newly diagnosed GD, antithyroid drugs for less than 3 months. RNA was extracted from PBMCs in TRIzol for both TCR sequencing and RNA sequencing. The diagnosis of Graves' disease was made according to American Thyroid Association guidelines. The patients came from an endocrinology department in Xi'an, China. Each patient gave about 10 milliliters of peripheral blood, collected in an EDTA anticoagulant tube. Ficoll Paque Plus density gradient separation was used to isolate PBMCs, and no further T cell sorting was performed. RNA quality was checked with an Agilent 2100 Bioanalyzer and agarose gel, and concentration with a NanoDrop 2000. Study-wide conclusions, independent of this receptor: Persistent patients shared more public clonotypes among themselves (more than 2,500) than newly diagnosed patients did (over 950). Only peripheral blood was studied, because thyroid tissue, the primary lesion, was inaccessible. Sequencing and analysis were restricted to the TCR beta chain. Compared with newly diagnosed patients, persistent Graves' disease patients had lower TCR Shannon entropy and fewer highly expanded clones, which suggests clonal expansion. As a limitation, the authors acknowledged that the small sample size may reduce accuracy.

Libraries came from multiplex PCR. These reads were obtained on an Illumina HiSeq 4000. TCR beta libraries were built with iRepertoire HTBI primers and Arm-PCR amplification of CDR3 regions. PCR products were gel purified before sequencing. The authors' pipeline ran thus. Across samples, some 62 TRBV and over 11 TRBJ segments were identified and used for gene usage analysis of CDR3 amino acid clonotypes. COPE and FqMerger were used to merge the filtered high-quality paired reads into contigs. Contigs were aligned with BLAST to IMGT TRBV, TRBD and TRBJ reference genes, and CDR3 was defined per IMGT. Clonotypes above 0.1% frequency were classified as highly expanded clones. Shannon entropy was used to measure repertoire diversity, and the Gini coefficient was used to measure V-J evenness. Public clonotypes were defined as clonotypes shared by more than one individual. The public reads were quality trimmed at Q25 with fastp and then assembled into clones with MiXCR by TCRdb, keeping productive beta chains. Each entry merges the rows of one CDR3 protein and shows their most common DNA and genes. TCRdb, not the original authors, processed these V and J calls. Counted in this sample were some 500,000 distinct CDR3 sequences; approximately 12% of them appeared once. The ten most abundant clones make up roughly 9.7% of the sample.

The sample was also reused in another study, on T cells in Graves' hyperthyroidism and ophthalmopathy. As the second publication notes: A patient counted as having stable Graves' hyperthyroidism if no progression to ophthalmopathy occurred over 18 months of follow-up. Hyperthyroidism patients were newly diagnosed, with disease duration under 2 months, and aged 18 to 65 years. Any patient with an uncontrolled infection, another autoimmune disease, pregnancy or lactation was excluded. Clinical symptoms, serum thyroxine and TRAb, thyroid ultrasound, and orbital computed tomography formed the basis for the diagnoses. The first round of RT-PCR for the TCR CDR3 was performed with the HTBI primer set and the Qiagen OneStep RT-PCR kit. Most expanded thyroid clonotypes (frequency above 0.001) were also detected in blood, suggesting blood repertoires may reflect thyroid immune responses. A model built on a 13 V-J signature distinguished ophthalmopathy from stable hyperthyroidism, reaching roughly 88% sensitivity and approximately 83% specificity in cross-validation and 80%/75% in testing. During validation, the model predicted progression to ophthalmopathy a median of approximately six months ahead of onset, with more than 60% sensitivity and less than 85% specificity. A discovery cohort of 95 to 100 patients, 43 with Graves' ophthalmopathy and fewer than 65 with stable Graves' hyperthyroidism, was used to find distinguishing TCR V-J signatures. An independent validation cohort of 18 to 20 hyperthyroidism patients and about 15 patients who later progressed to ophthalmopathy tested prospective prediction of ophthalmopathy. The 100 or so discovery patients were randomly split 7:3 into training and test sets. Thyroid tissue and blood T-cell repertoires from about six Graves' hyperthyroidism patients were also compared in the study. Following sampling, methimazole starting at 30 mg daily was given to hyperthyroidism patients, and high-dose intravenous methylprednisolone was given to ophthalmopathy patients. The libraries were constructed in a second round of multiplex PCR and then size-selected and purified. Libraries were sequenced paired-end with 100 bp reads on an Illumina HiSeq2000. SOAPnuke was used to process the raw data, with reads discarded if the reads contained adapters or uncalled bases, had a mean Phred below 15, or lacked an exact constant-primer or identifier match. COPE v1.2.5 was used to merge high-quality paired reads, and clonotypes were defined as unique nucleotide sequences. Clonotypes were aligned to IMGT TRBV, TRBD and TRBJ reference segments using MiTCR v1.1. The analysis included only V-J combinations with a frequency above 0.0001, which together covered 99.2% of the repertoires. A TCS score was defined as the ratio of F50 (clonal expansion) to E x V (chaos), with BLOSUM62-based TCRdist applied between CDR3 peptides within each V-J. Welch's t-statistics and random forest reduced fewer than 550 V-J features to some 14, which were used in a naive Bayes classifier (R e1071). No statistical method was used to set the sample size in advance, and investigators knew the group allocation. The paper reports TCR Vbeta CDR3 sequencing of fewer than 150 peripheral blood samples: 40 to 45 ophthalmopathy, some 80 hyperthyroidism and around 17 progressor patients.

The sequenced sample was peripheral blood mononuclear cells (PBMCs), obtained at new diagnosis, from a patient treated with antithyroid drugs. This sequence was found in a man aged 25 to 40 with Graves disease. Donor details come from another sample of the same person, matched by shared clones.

Here is the DNA: TGTGCCAGCAGCCTGGGGGGGACTCGGCAGACCCAGTACTTC. Translated, this gives CASSLGGTRQTQYF. Recombination linked TRBV7-2 to TRBJ2-5; the central 7 bases match TRBD2. Trimming takes 5 bases off V and 6 bases off J; junction bases not matched to a gene: 9. Looking up the germline V gene yields CDR1 SGHTA and CDR2 FQGNSA. The CDR3, cysteine through phenylalanine, is 14 amino acids long. The DNA shown is the 42-base CDR3, in frame from base 1.